This TCR beta chain came from a study of siplizumab effects on memory and regulatory T cells. Findings of the study overall: It was never confirmed that proliferating Tregs from siplizumab cultures were suppressive. Both greater diversity than memory cells and a major contribution to the alloresponse seemed to characterize naive T cells.

TCRdb's copy holds only in-frame clones and misses some; the assay was immunoSEQ multiplex PCR. The sample yields approximately 100,000 clones, approximately 90% seen once. V gave up 1 base and J gave up 2 bases, with 13 bases separating them. The CDR3 is 15 residues long. Germline V gives CDR1 SGHDT, CDR2 YYEEEE. Of note for this clone: Its antigen is unknown.

The sample was Tregs sorted from blood. V and J are TRBV5-6 and TRBJ2-7; the D gene is possibly TRBD2 (6 bases). The source is a human donor in good health. Here the CDR3 DNA reads TGTGCCAGCAGCTTGAGGACTACTTTAACCTACGAGCAGTACTTC. It specifies CASSLRTTLTYEQYF.